This T cell receptor beta chain appears in the sequencing data of a study of CDR3 diversity in severe acne. The trim removed 2 bases at V and 6 bases at J, leaving 8 bases unmatched. The CDR3 runs 17 residues. Looked up from germline, CDR1 is SEHNR and CDR2 is FQNEAQ (reference sequence). TCRdb processed the PCR reads anew with MiXCR; each CDR3 protein has one entry. This sample has 89,000 or so distinct CDR3 sequences; about 52% occur once, and the top ten carry around 9.1%. This receptor was taken from a male donor in good health, serving as a control. Sequencing was carried out using blood. V usage is TRBV7-9 and J usage is TRBJ1-6, with TRBD1 identical over 9 bases. The CDR3 sequence is CASSLSPGTGFNSPLHF. As DNA, the CDR3 is TGTGCCAGCAGCTTATCCCCCGGGACAGGGTTTAATTCACCCCTCCACTTT. Supplemented by reference TRBV7-9 and TRBJ1-6, the full variable domain reads DTGVSQNPRHKITKRGQNVTFRCDPISEHNRLYWYRQTLGQGPEFLTYFQNEAQLEKSRLLSDRFSAERPKGSFSTLEIQRTEQGDSAMYLCASSLSPGTGFNSPLHFGNGTRLTVT.